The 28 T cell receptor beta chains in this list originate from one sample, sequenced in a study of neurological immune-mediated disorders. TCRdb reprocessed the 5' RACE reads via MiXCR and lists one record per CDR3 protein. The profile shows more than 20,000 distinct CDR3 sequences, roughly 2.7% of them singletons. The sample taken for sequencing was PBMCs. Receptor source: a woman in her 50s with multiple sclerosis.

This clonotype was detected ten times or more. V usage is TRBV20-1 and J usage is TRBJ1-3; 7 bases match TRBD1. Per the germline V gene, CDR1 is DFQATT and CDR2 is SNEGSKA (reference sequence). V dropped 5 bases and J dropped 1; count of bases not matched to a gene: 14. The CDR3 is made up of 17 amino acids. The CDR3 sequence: CSAGLPARGLSGNTIYF. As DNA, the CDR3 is TGCAGTGCTGGACTCCCGGCCAGGGGGTTGTCTGGAAACACCATATATTTT.

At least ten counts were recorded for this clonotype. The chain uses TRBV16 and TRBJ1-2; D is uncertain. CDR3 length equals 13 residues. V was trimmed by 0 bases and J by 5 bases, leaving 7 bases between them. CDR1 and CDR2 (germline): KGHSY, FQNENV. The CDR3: CASSQSSGYGYTF. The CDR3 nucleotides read TGTGCCAGCAGCCAATCATCCGGGTATGGCTACACCTTC.

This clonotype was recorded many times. The CDR3 region has the DNA TGCAGCGTTCTCTCCGTTGGGGTTAGTTACGAGCAGTACTTC. It is translated as CSVLSVGVSYEQYF. This rearrangement joins TRBV29-1 to TRBJ2-7; D ambiguous. V lost 5 bases to trimming and J lost 4 bases, with 18 bases between them. CDR3 length equals 14 residues. The germline V gene has CDR1 SQVTM and CDR2 ANQGSEA.

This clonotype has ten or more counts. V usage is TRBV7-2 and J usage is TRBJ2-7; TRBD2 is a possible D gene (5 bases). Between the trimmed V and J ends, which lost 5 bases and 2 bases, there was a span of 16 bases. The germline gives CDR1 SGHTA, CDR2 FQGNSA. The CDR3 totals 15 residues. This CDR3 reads CASSPLTSLTYEQYF. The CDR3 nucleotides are TGTGCCAGCAGCCCCCTCACTAGTCTCACCTACGAGCAGTACTTC. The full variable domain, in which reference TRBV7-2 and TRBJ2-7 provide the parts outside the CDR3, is GAGVSQSPSNKVTEKGKDVELRCDPISGHTALYWYRQSLGQGLEFLIYFQGNSAPDKSGLPSDRFSAERTGGSVSTLTIQRTQQEDSAVYLCASSPLTSLTYEQYFGPGTRLTVT.

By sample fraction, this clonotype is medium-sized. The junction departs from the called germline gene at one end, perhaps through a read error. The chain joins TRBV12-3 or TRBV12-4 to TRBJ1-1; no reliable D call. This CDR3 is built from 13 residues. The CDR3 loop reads CASSPGPNTEAFF. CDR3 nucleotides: TGCGCCAGCAGCCCAGGACCGAACACTGAAGCTTTCTTT.

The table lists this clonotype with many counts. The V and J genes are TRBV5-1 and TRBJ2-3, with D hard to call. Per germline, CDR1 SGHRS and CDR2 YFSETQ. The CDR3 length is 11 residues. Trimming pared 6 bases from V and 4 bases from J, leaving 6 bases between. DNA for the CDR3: TGCGCCAGCAAAAAGGCAGATACGCAGTATTTT. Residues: CASKKADTQYF. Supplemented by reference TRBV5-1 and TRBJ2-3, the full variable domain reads KAGVTQTPRYLIKTRGQQVTLSCSPISGHRSVSWYQQTPGQGLQFLFEYFSETQRNKGNFPGRFSGRQFSNSRSEMNVSTLELGDSALYLCASKKADTQYFGPGTRLTVL.

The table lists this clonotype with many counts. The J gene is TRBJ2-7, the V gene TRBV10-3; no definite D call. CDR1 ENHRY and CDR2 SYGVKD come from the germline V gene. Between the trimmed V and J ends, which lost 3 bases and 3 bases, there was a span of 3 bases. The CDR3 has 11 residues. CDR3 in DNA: TGTGCCATCAGTGACAGCTACGAGCAGTACTTC. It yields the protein CAISDSYEQYF.

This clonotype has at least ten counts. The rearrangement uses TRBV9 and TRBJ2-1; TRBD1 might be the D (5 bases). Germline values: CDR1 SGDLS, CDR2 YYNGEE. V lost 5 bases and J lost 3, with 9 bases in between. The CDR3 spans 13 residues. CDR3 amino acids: CASRTDSYNEQFF. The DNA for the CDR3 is TGTGCCAGCAGGACAGATAGCTACAATGAGCAGTTCTTC. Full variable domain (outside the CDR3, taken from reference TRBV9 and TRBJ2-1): DSGVTQTPKHLITATGQRVTLRCSPRSGDLSVYWYQQSLDQGLQFLIQYYNGEERAKGNILERFSAQQFPDLHSELNLSSLELGDSALYFCASRTDSYNEQFFGPGTRLTVL.

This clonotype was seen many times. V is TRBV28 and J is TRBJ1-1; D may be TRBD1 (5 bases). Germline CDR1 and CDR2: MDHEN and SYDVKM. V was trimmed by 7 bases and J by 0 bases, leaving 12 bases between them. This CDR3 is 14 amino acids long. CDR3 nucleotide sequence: TGTGCCAGCACTTTCGGGGGTGTGAACACTGAAGCTTTCTTT. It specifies CASTFGGVNTEAFF.

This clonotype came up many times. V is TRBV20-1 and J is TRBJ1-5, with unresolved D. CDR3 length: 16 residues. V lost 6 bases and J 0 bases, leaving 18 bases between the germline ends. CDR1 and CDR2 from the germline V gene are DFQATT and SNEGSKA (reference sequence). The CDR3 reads CSATPMRGYSNQPQHF. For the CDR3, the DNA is TGCAGTGCGACACCCATGCGGGGTTATAGCAATCAGCCCCAGCATTTT.

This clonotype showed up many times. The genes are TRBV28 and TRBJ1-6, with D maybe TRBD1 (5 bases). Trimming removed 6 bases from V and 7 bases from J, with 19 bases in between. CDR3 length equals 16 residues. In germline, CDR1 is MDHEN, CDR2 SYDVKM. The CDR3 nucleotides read TGTGCCAGCAGAACCTACTCCGGACGGGGGAATTCACCCCTCCACTTT. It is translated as CASRTYSGRGNSPLHF.

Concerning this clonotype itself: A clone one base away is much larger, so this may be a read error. The CDR3 DNA sequence: TGTGCCAGCAGCCCCGCTTTCACGGGAAAGGTCTACAATGAGCAGTTCTTC. Translated, it gives CASSPAFTGKVYNEQFF. J is TRBJ2-1 and V is TRBV11-2, with a possible D match to TRBD2 (5 bases). CDR1 and CDR2 (germline): SGHAT, FQNNGV. This CDR3 comprises 17 residues. With 5 bases removed from V and 3 bases from J, the gap between germline ends came to 20 bases.

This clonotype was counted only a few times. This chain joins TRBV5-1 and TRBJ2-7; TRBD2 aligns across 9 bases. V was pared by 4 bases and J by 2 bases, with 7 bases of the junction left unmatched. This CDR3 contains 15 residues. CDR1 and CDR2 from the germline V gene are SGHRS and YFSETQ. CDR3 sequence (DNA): TGCGCCAGCAGCCCACTGACTAGCGGCACCTACGAGCAGTACTTC. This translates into CASSPLTSGTYEQYF.

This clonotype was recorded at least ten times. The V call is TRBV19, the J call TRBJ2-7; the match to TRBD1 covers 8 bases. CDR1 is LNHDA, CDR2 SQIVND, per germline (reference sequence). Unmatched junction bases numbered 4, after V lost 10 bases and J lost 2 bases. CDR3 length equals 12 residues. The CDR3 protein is CATGQGPYEQYF. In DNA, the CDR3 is TGTGCCACCGGACAGGGACCCTACGAGCAGTACTTC.

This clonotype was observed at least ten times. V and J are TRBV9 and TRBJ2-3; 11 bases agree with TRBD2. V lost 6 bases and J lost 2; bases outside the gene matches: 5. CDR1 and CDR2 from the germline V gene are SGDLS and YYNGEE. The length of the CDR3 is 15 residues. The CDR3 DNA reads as TGTGCCAGCACCCCGGGACTAGCGGACACAGATACGCAGTATTTT. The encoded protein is CASTPGLADTDTQYF.

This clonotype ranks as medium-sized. The CDR3 here is CASSPDSIRDSNQPQHF. CDR3 bases: TGCGCCAGCAGCCCCGACTCAATCCGGGACAGCAATCAGCCCCAGCATTTT. V and J are TRBV5-1 and TRBJ1-5, with a tentative D call TRBD1 (5 bases). This CDR3 has 17 residues. Trimming left V 4 bases short and J 1 base short, with 18 bases between. CDR1 and CDR2 from the germline V gene are SGHRS and YFSETQ.

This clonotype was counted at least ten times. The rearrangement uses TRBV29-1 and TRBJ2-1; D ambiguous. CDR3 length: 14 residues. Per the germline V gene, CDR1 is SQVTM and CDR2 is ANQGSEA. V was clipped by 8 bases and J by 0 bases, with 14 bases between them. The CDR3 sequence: CSHPGRVSYNEQFF. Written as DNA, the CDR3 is TGCAGCCACCCCGGCCGGGTCTCCTACAATGAGCAGTTCTTC.

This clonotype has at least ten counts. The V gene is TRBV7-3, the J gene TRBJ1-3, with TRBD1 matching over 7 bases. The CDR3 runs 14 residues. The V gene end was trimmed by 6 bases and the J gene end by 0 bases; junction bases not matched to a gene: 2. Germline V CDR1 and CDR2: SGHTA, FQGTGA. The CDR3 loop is CASSRQGSGNTIYF. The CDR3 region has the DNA TGTGCCAGCAGTCGACAGGGCTCTGGAAACACCATATATTTT.

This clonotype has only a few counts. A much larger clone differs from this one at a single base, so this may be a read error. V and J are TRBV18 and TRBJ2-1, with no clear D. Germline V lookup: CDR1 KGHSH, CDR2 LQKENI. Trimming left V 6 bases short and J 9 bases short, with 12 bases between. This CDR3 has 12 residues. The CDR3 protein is CASSLKGGEQFF. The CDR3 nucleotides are TGTGCCAGCTCGCTTAAGGGTGGTGAGCAGTTCTTC. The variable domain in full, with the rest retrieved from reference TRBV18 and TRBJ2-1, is NAGVMQNPRHLVRRRGQEARLRCSPMKGHSHVYWYRQLPEEGLKFMVYLQKENIIDESGMPKERFSAEFPKEGPSILRIQQVVRGDSAAYFCASSLKGGEQFFGPGTRLTVL.

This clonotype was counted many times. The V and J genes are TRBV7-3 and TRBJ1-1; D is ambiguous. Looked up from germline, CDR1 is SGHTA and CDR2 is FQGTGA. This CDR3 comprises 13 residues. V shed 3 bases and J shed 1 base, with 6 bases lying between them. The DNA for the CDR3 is TGTGCCAGCAGCTTTTTTCAGAACACTGAAGCTTTCTTT. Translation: CASSFFQNTEAFF. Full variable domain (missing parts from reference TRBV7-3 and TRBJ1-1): GAGVSQTPSNKVTEKGKYVELRCDPISGHTALYWYRQSLGQGPEFLIYFQGTGAADDSGLPNDRFFAVRPEGSVSTLKIQRTERGDSAVYLCASSFFQNTEAFFGQGTRLTVV.

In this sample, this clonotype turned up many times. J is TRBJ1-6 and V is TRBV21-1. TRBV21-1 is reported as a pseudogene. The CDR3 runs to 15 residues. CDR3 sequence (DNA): TGTGCCAGCAGCAAATCCCCACTCTATAATTCACCCCTCCACTTT. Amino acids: CASSKSPLYNSPLHF.

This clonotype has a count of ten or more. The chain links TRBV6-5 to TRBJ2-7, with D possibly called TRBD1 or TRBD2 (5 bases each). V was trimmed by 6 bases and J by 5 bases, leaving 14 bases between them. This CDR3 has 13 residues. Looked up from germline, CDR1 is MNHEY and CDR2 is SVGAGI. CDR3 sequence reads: CASRYGTANEQYF. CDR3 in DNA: TGTGCCAGCAGGTACGGGACGGCCAACGAGCAGTACTTC.

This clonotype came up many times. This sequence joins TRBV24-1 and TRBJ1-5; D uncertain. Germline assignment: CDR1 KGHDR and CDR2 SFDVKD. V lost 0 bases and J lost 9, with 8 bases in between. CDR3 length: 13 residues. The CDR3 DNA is TGTGCCACCAGTGATTTGGGCACCGGGCCCCAGCATTTT. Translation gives CATSDLGTGPQHF.

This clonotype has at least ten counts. In DNA form, the CDR3 reads TGTGCCAGCAGCGCGGGGGGCGGGCTCGATGAGCAGTTCTTC. As protein: CASSAGGGLDEQFF. J is TRBJ2-1 and V is TRBV9; possibly TRBD2 for D (7 bases). Between the trimmed V and J ends, which lost 3 bases and 8 bases, there was a span of 15 bases. Germline V gene sequence: CDR1 SGDLS, CDR2 YYNGEE. This CDR3 region has 14 residues.

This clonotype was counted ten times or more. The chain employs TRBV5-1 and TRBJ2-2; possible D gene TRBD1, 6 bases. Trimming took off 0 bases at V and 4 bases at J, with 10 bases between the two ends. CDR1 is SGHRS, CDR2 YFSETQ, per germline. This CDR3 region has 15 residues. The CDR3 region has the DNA TGCGCCAGCAGCTTGGACAGGGTGGCCACCGGGGAGCTGTTTTTT. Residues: CASSLDRVATGELFF. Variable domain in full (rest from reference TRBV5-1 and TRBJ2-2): KAGVTQTPRYLIKTRGQQVTLSCSPISGHRSVSWYQQTPGQGLQFLFEYFSETQRNKGNFPGRFSGRQFSNSRSEMNVSTLELGDSALYLCASSLDRVATGELFFGEGSRLTVL.

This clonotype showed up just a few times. The CDR3 sequence is CASSQGTSNQPQHF. The CDR3, as DNA: TGTGCCAGCAGTCAAGGGACAAGCAATCAGCCCCAGCATTTT. This chain uses TRBV12-3 or TRBV12-4 with TRBJ1-5, with D possibly TRBD1 on 6 matching bases. The CDR3 runs 14 residues. V lost 5 bases and J 1 base, leaving 9 bases between the germline ends.

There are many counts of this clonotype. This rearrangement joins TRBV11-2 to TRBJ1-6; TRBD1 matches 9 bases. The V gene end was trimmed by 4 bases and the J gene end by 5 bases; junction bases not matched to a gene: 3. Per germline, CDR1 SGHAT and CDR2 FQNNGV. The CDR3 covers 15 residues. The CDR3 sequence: CASSYRDRDNSPLHF. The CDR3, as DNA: TGTGCCAGCAGCTACCGGGACAGGGATAATTCACCCCTCCACTTT.

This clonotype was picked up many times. CDR3 sequence: CASSPPLTANYGYTF. CDR3 sequence (DNA): TGTGCCAGCTCACCACCGCTGACGGCTAACTATGGCTACACCTTC. This chain connects TRBV18 to TRBJ1-2; D is undetermined. Per germline, CDR1 KGHSH and CDR2 LQKENI. Deletions cut 0 bases from V and 0 bases from J, with 8 bases between. This CDR3 has 15 amino acids.